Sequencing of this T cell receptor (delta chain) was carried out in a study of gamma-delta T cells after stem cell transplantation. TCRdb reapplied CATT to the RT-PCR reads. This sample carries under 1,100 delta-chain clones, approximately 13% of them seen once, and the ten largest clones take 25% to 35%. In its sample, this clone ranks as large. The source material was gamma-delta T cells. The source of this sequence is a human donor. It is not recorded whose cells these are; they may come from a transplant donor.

CDR3 in DNA: TGTGCTCTTGGGGAACTCCTTCCTACACTAGGTTGGGGGATCACCGATAAACTCATCTTT. The encoded protein is CALGELLPTLGWGITDKLIF. The chain carries TRDV1 and TRDJ1; D may be TRDD2 (9 bases). The germline V gene encodes CDR1 TSWWSYY and CDR2 QGS. The CDR3 length is 20 residues. Trimming took off 0 bases at V and 1 base at J, with 24 bases between the two ends.